The T cell receptor beta chain under discussion was sequenced for a study of T cell clonotyping in hematopoietic cell transplantation. Across the whole study: Recipients' pretransplant samples followed cytoreduction.

Specified time point: recipient sample about 28 days before transplant, after cytoreduction. CDR1 is MDHEN and CDR2 is SYDVKM in the germline V gene. CDR3 length: 15 residues. V gave up 4 bases and J gave up 0 bases, with 12 bases separating them. Here immunoSEQ multiplex PCR was the method, and the copy in TCRdb shows in-frame clones only, minus some. The data hold approximately 28,000 clones, with 84% observed a single time. The chain recombines TRBV28 with TRBJ2-5; D ambiguous. The sequencing here drew on peripheral blood mononuclear cells, taken before stem cell transplant. The clonotype comes from a woman in her sixties or seventies with acute myeloid leukemia. Some clones in this sample may be carry-over from other donors' samples. The CDR3 bases are TGTGCCAGCAGTTCTAGACATTTCCACCAAGAGACCCAGTACTTC. This translates into CASSSRHFHQETQYF.